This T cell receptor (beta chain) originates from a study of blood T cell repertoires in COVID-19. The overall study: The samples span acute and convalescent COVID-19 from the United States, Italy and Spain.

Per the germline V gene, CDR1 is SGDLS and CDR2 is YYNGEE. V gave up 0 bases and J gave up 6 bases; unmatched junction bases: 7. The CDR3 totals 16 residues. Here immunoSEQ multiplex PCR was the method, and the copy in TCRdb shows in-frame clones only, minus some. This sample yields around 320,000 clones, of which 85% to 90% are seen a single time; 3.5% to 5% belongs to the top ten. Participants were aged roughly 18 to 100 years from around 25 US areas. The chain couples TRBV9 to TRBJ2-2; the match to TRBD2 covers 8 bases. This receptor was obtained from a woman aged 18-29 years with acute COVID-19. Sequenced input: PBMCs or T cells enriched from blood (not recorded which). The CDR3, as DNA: TGTGCCAGCAGCGTAGCAGATAGCGGGACCCCCGGGGAGCTGTTTTTT. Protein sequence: CASSVADSGTPGELFF.